The entry below gives a single TCR beta chain sequence along with its context. Profiled with immunoSEQ multiplex PCR; TCRdb holds only in-frame clones, not every one. The sample consists of about 200,000 clones, around four fifths of them appearing once. From germline, CDR1 is LGHDT and CDR2 YNNKEL (reference sequence). The CDR3 extends over 16 amino acids. Deletions cut 2 bases from V and 0 bases from J, with 14 bases between. This sample was taken from a study of blood T cell repertoires in COVID-19. Study information: Some COVID-19 samples were acute and others convalescent; all came from the United States, Italy and Spain.

Seattle patients were enrolled while actively infected and followed longitudinally. The rearrangement links TRBV3-1 (or the pseudogene TRBV3-2) to TRBJ2-7; possibly TRBD1 for D (6 bases). Sequencing was carried out using peripheral blood. The TCR originated in a man aged 55 to 70 with COVID-19, enrolled during active disease. The CDR3 loop reads CASSQSNRVNSYEQYF. For the CDR3, the DNA is TGTGCCAGCAGCCAATCCAACAGGGTGAACTCCTACGAGCAGTACTTC.